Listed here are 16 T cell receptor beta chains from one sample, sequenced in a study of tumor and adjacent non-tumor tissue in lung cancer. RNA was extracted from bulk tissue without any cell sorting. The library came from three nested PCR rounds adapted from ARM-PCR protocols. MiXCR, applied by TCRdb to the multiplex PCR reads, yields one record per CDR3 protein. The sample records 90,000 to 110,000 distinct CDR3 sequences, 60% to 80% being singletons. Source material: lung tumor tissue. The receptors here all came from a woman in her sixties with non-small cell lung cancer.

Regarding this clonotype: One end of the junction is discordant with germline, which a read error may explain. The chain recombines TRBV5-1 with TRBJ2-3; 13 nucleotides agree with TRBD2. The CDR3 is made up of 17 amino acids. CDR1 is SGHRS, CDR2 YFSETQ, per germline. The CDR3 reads CASSTGTSGDFTDTQYF. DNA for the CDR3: TGCGCCAGCAGCACTGGGACTAGCGGGGATTTCACAGATACACAGTATTTT.

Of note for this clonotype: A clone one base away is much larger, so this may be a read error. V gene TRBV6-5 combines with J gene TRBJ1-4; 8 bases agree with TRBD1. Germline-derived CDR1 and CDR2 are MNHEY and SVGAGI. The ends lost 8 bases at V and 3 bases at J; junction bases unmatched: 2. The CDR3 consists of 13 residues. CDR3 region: CASARGPNEKLFF. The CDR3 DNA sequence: TGTGCCAGCGCCAGGGGGCCTAATGAAAAACTGTTTTTT.

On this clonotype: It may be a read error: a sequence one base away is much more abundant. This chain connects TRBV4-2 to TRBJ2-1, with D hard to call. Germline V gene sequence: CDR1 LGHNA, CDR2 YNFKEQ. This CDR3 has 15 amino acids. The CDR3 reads CASSRGLTSSNEQLF. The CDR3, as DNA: TGTGCCAGCAGCCGCGGATTGACATCCAGCAATGAGCAGCTCTTC.

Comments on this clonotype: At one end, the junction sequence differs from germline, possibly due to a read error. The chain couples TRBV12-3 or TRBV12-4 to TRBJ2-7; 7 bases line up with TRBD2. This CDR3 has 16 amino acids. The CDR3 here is CASSSSAGLVRHEHYF. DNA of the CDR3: TGTGCTAGCAGCTCCTCAGCCGGACTAGTGCGACACGAGCATTACTTT.

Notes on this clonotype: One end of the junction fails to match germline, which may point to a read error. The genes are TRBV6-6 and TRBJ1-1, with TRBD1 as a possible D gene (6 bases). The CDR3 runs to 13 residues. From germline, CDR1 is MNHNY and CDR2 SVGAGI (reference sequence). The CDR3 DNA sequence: TGTGCCAGTAGTCTTCCCCCCAGGGCAGGGGCTATCTTT. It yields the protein CASSLPPRAGAIF.

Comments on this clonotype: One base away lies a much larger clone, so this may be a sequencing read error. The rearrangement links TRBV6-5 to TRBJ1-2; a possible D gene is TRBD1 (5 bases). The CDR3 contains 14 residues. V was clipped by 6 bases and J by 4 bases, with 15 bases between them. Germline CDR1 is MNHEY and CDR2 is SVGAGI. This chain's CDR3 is CASRHAQGGYGYTF. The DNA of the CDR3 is TGTGCCAGCAGACACGCCCAGGGAGGCTATGGCTACACCTTC.

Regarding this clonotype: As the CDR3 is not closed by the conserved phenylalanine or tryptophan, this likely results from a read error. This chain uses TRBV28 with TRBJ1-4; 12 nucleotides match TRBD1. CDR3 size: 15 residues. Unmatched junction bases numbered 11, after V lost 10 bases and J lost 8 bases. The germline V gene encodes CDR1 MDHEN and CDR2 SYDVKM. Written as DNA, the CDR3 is TGTGCCACCAAACGGGAGGGACAGGGGGCAGAAAAACTGTTTTAT. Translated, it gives CATKREGQGAEKLFY.

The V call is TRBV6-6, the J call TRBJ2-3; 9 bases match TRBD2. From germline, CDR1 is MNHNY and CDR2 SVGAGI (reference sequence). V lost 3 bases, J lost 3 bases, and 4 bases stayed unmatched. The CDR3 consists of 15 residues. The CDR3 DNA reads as TGTGCCAGCAGTTATGCGGGGGGGGCGACAGATACGCAGTATTTT. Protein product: CASSYAGGATDTQYF.

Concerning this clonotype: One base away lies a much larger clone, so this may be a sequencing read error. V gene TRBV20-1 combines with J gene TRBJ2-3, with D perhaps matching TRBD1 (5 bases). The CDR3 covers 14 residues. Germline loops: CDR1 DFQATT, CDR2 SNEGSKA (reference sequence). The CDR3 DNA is TGCAGTGTTAGATACGTAGGGGACACAGATACGCAGTATTTT. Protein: CSVRYVGDTDTQYF.

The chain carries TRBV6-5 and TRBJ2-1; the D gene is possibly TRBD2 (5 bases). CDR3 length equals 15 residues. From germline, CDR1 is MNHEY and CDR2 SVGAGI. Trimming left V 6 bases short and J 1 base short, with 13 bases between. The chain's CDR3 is CASSPSRRSYNEQFF. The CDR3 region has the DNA TGTGCCAGCAGCCCTAGCAGGAGGTCCTACAATGAGCAGTTCTTC.

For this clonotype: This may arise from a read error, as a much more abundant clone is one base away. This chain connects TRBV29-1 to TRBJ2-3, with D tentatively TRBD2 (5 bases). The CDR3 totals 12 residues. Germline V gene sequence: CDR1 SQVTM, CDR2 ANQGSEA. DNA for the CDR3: TGCGGCGTTGTGACCGGGGCAGATACGCAGTATTTT. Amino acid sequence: CGVVTGADTQYF.

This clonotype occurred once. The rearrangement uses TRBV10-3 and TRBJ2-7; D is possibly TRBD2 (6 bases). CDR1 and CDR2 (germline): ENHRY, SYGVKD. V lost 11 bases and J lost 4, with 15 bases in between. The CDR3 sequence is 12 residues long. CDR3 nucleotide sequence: TGTGCCCGCGGGATGTCCCGTTACGAGCAGTACTTC. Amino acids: CARGMSRYEQYF.

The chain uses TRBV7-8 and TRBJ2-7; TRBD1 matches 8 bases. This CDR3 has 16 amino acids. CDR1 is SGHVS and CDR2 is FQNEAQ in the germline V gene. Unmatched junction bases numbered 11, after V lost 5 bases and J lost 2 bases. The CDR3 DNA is TGTGCCAGCAGCCTCTCTTGGACAGGGACTGCCTACGAGCAGTACTTC. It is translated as CASSLSWTGTAYEQYF.

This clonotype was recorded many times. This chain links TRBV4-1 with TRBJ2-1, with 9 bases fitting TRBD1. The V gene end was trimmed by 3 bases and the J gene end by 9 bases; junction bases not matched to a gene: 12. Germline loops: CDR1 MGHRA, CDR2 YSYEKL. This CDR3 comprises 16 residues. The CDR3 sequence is CASSQEPGQGNGEQFF. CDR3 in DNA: TGCGCCAGCAGCCAGGAACCGGGACAGGGAAACGGTGAGCAGTTCTTC.

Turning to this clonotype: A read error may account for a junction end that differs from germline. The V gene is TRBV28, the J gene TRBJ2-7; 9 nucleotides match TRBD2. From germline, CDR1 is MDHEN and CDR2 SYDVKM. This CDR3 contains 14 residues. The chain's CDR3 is CASTRTSVRYEQYF. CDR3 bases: TGTGCCAGCACCCGGACTAGCGTGAGATACGAGCAATACTTC.

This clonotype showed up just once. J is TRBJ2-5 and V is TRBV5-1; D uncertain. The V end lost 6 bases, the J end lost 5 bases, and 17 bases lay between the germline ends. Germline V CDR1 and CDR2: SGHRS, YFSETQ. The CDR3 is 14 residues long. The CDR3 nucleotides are TGCGCCAGCAAGAACCCGACTGGGATCGAGACCCAGTACTTC. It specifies CASKNPTGIETQYF.